The 7 T cell receptor beta chains listed next were all sequenced from one sample in a study of early stage breast cancer tumors listed by TCRdb under 2017. Preparation of the library involved the immunoSEQ multiplex PCR assay. TCRdb holds this immuneACCESS table with in-frame rearrangements only. Some clones are missing; in checked studies, unresolved V genes explain under half, and the rest has no known cause. The sample table shows roughly 19,000 clones, and approximately 80% are seen once. Roughly a quarter of the sample is in the top ten clones. Sequencing was done on a sample of blood. Every receptor here comes from a person aged 55 to 69 with breast cancer.

The J gene is TRBJ1-1, the V gene TRBV5-1; D is ambiguous. Germline CDR1 is SGHRS and CDR2 is YFSETQ. V was shortened by 0 bases and J by 5 bases, with 11 bases between the two germline ends. This CDR3 has 14 amino acids. DNA for the CDR3: TGCGCCAGCAGCTTGGATTCCGGAGGGACTGAAGCTTTCTTT. Amino acid sequence: CASSLDSGGTEAFF.

The rearrangement joins TRBV2 to TRBJ1-2; 12 nucleotides agree with TRBD1. From germline, CDR1 is SNHLY and CDR2 FYNNEI. Trimming removed 7 bases from V and 7 bases from J; junction bases left unmatched: 16. The CDR3 contains 17 residues. CDR3 in amino acids: CASTGSGQGAVVGGYTF. CDR3 nucleotide sequence: TGTGCCAGCACTGGGTCGGGACAGGGGGCCGTAGTTGGTGGCTACACCTTC.

The chain joins TRBV5-8 to TRBJ2-1, with D unclear. CDR1 and CDR2 from the germline V gene are SGHTS and YDEGEE. The V end was cut by 0 bases, the J end by 7 bases, with 5 bases between. This CDR3 contains 12 residues. The CDR3 here is CASSLGRNEQFF. CDR3 bases: TGTGCCAGCAGCTTGGGGAGAAATGAGCAGTTCTTC.

This clone occurred a few times. V is TRBV16 and J is TRBJ1-5; TRBD1 matches at 7 bases. The CDR3 is 15 amino acids. In germline, CDR1 is KGHSY, CDR2 FQNENV. J was trimmed by 2 bases and V by 3 bases; bases with no gene match: 4. The chain's CDR3 is CASSHEGAGNQPQHF. The CDR3 DNA sequence: TGTGCCAGCAGCCACGAGGGGGCAGGCAATCAGCCCCAGCATTTT.

This clone was seen a handful of times. The chain employs TRBV7-9 and TRBJ2-3, with 9 bases matching TRBD2. The CDR3 contains 16 residues. Germline V gives CDR1 SEHNR, CDR2 FQNEAQ (reference sequence). With V trimmed by 3 bases and J by 2 bases, 6 bases remained unmatched. The CDR3 sequence: CASSFGSGSPTDTQYF. The CDR3 nucleotides are TGTGCCAGCAGCTTCGGTAGCGGGAGCCCCACAGATACGCAGTATTTT.

This rearrangement joins TRBV9 to TRBJ1-4; D is possibly TRBD1 (6 bases). From germline, CDR1 is SGDLS and CDR2 YYNGEE. The CDR3 is made up of 13 amino acids. Trimming removed 3 bases from V and 5 bases from J, with 8 bases in between. As DNA, the CDR3 is TGTGCCAGCAGCGGGACAGCCAATGAAAAACTGTTTTTT. Its translation: CASSGTANEKLFF.

This clone is a singleton in its sample. This chain connects TRBV29-1 to TRBJ1-1; a weak D match, TRBD1 (6 bases). In germline, CDR1 is SQVTM, CDR2 ANQGSEA. Between the trimmed V and J ends, which lost 7 bases and 4 bases, there was a span of 16 bases. The length of the CDR3 is 13 residues. As DNA, the CDR3 is TGCAGCGCCAGAAGCCAGGGGAGCACTGAAGCTTTCTTT. Translating it yields CSARSQGSTEAFF.